A selection of T cell receptor beta chains follows, all from one sample in a study of blood T cell repertoires in COVID-19. Assay used: immunoSEQ multiplex PCR; TCRdb lists only in-frame clones, some missing. The data hold roughly 290,000 clones, with 85% observed a single time. The sequenced sample was peripheral blood. Every receptor here comes from a woman between 50 and 59 years old with active or convalescent COVID-19. Both conserved end residues are part of each CDR3. The order of the fields is V gene, D gene, J gene, clone size, CDR3 protein, CDR3 DNA. A D gene is named only where the DNA matches it firmly. Expanded clones get a size class; other rows say once, few or many, or leave the size out.

>TRBV20-1|NA|TRBJ2-3|NA
CSASGQARDTQYF
TGCAGTGCTAGTGGTCAAGCCAGGGATACGCAGTATTTT
>TRBV29-1|TRBD1|TRBJ1-1|NA
CSAGQGGTEAFF
TGCAGCGCTGGACAGGGTGGCACTGAAGCTTTCTTT
>TRBV18|TRBD2|TRBJ2-7|NA
CASSPRLASAYEQYF
TGTGCCAGCTCTCCTAGACTAGCGTCCGCCTACGAGCAGTACTTC
>TRBV7-9|NA|TRBJ2-7|NA
CASSPPSSYEQYF
TGTGCCAGCAGCCCCCCTTCCTCCTACGAGCAGTACTTC
>TRBV3-1/TRBV3-2|NA|TRBJ1-1|NA
CASSQVLGGGAFF
TGTGCCAGCAGCCAAGTTCTTGGGGGCGGGGCTTTCTTT
>TRBV6-5|TRBD1|TRBJ1-1|NA
CASSLMTGGHTEAFF
TGTGCCAGCAGCCTTATGACAGGGGGTCACACTGAAGCTTTCTTT
>TRBV28|NA|TRBJ1-1|NA
CASSTTGAVTEAFF
TGTGCCAGCAGTACCACAGGAGCCGTCACTGAAGCTTTCTTT
>TRBV5-1|NA|TRBJ1-1|once
CASSSGQNTEAFF
TGCGCCAGCAGCTCAGGACAGAACACTGAAGCTTTCTTT
>TRBV12-2|NA|TRBJ2-3|NA
CASRRTSGRVGDTQYF
TGTGCAAGTCGGCGGACTAGCGGGAGGGTGGGGGATACGCAGTATTTT
>TRBV11-2|NA|TRBJ1-6|NA
CASSLGSRRSYSPLHF
TGTGCCAGCAGCTTAGGTTCGCGGAGATCCTATTCACCCCTCCACTTT
>TRBV6-6|NA|TRBJ1-2|NA
CASSTTENYGYTF
TGTGCCAGCAGTACGACGGAGAACTATGGCTACACCTTC
>TRBV18|TRBD2|TRBJ2-7|NA
CASSTGLVSYEQYF
TGTGCCAGCTCAACCGGACTAGTCTCCTACGAGCAGTACTTC
>TRBV6-5|NA|TRBJ2-5|NA
CASSYTDRPTGETQYF
TGTGCCAGCAGTTACACAGACAGGCCCACCGGGGAGACCCAGTACTTC
>TRBV19|NA|TRBJ1-2|NA
CASIPPGSDGSRGYTF
TGTGCCAGTATCCCGCCCGGCAGCGACGGCTCGCGAGGCTACACCTTC
>TRBV15|NA|TRBJ2-5|NA
CATQESSNLETQYF
TGTGCCACCCAAGAGTCGAGCAATTTAGAGACCCAGTACTTC
>TRBV6-4|TRBD1|TRBJ1-6|NA
CASSEQGANSPLHF
TGTGCCAGCAGTGAACAGGGGGCTAATTCACCCCTCCACTTT
>TRBV5-1|TRBD2|TRBJ2-7|NA
CASSLALTSGSDEQYF
TGCGCCAGCAGCTTGGCCCTGACTAGCGGGAGCGACGAGCAGTACTTC
>TRBV7-8|TRBD2|TRBJ2-7|NA
CASSSSGMVYEQYF
TGTGCCAGCAGCTCTAGCGGGATGGTCTACGAGCAGTACTTC
>TRBV19|NA|TRBJ2-7|NA
CASSIRGGEQYF
TGTGCCAGTAGTATTAGAGGGGGCGAGCAGTACTTC
>TRBV3-1/TRBV3-2|TRBD2|TRBJ2-1|NA
CASSQDRPAGNNEQFF
TGTGCCAGCAGCCAAGATCGCCCAGCGGGGAACAATGAGCAGTTCTTC
>TRBV6-4|NA|TRBJ1-2|NA
CASSDGVGGAAYTF
TGTGCCAGCAGTGATGGGGTTGGAGGGGCCGCCTACACCTTC
>TRBV7-9|NA|TRBJ1-1|NA
CASTTVKNTEAFF
TGTGCCAGTACGACAGTAAAGAACACTGAAGCTTTCTTT
>TRBV6-2/TRBV6-3|TRBD2|TRBJ2-4|NA
CASSSGTSGNSRAKNIQYF
TGTGCCAGCAGTTCCGGGACTAGCGGGAACAGCCGGGCCAAAAACATTCAGTACTTC
>TRBV9|TRBD1|TRBJ1-1|once
CASSGTGGEGATEAFF
TGTGCCAGCTCCGGGACAGGGGGCGAGGGCGCCACTGAAGCTTTCTTT
>TRBV7-9|TRBD1|TRBJ1-5|many
CASSRDRVGNQPQHF
TGTGCCAGCAGCCGAGACAGGGTTGGAAATCAGCCCCAGCATTTT
>TRBV6-5|NA|TRBJ2-7|NA
CASRSSGSYEQYF
TGTGCCAGCAGGAGTAGCGGCTCCTACGAGCAGTACTTC
>TRBV5-1|NA|TRBJ2-2|NA
CASSFRAGELFF
TGCGCCAGCAGCTTCAGGGCCGGGGAGCTGTTTTTT
>TRBV11-1|TRBD2|TRBJ2-5|NA
CASSHPGTSGRETQYF
TGTGCCAGCAGCCACCCCGGGACTAGCGGGAGGGAGACCCAGTACTTC
>TRBV27|NA|TRBJ2-3|NA
CASKQPRRGPGDTQYF
TGTGCCAGCAAGCAACCCCGACGCGGGCCTGGGGATACGCAGTATTTT
>TRBV7-9|NA|TRBJ2-7|few
CASSLVSSPTTYEQYF
TGTGCCAGCAGCTTAGTATCTAGCCCTACAACCTACGAGCAGTACTTC
>TRBV18|NA|TRBJ1-1|NA
CASSPIPLTVNTEAFF
TGTGCCAGCTCACCGATTCCCCTTACAGTGAACACTGAAGCTTTCTTT
>TRBV27|TRBD1|TRBJ2-6|once
CASSRSTGQGSGANVLTF
TGTGCCAGCAGTCGGAGTACGGGACAGGGAAGTGGGGCCAACGTCCTGACTTTC
>TRBV10-3|NA|TRBJ1-5|NA
CAISEVGGSNQPQHF
TGTGCCATCAGTGAGGTAGGGGGAAGCAATCAGCCCCAGCATTTT
>TRBV6-5|TRBD1|TRBJ1-1|once
CASSAGTGISEAFF
TGTGCCAGCAGCGCCGGGACAGGGATAAGTGAGGCTTTCTTT
>TRBV9|NA|TRBJ2-2|NA
CASSVVPGTTHTGELFF
TGTGCCAGCAGCGTAGTCCCGGGAACCACACACACCGGGGAGCTGTTTTTT
>TRBV6-5|NA|TRBJ1-5|NA
CASSYLEGSQPQHF
TGTGCCAGCAGTTACCTGGAGGGGAGTCAGCCCCAGCATTTT
>TRBV7-3|NA|TRBJ2-2|NA
CASSRNGGELFF
TGTGCCAGCAGCCGGAACGGGGGGGAGCTGTTTTTT
>TRBV5-1|NA|TRBJ1-1|NA
CASSLVGRAGEEAFF
TGCGCCAGCAGCTTGGTTGGGAGGGCAGGAGAAGAAGCTTTCTTT
>TRBV5-1|TRBD2|TRBJ2-1|NA
CASGVLAGAYNEQFF
TGCGCCAGCGGGGTTTTAGCGGGGGCGTACAATGAGCAGTTCTTC
>TRBV6-5|TRBD2|TRBJ2-1|NA
CASSLTSGPYNEQFF
TGTGCCAGCAGCTTGACTAGCGGACCATACAATGAGCAGTTCTTC
>TRBV14|TRBD1|TRBJ1-6|once
CASSLGQASNSPLHF
TGTGCCAGCAGCCTCGGACAGGCGAGTAATTCACCCCTCCACTTT
>TRBV7-2|NA|TRBJ1-2|NA
CAVTQMGGYGYTF
TGTGCCGTAACACAAATGGGGGGCTATGGCTACACCTTC
>TRBV4-1|TRBD2|TRBJ2-7|once
CASSQDEGLAGGYSYEQYF
TGCGCCAGCAGCCAAGATGAGGGACTAGCGGGAGGATACAGCTACGAGCAGTACTTC
>TRBV15|TRBD1|TRBJ1-2|NA
CATSREGGSLGYTF
TGTGCCACCAGCAGAGAAGGGGGCAGCTTAGGCTACACCTTC
>TRBV3-1/TRBV3-2|TRBD1|TRBJ1-2|once
CASSLLYRGNGYTF
TGTGCCAGCAGCCTCCTATACAGGGGTAATGGCTACACCTTC
>TRBV27|NA|TRBJ1-1|NA
CASSLMEGYTEAFF
TGTGCCAGCAGCCTTATGGAGGGGTACACTGAAGCTTTCTTT
>TRBV7-9|TRBD2|TRBJ2-1|few
CASSLRSGTFSYNEQFF
TGTGCCAGCAGCTTACGGAGCGGGACCTTCTCCTACAATGAGCAGTTCTTC
>TRBV5-8|NA|TRBJ1-3|NA
CASSLSPSSGNTIYF
TGTGCCAGCAGCTTGTCCCCGAGCTCTGGAAACACCATATATTTT
>TRBV10-3|NA|TRBJ2-5|NA
CAINQGSQGTQYF
TGTGCCATCAATCAAGGGTCGCAGGGGACCCAGTACTTC
>TRBV29-1|TRBD2|TRBJ2-5|NA
CSSRGSGGETQYF
TGCAGCTCCCGAGGGTCGGGAGGGGAGACCCAGTACTTC
>TRBV29-1|TRBD1|TRBJ1-2|once
CSVVTGDGGYTF
TGCAGCGTTGTGACAGGGGACGGAGGCTACACCTTC
>TRBV5-4|TRBD2|TRBJ2-1|NA
CASSLSSGRDNEQFF
TGTGCCAGCAGCTTGTCCAGCGGGAGGGATAATGAGCAGTTCTTC
>TRBV6-5|TRBD1|TRBJ1-5|NA
CATSGQGIQPQHF
TGTGCCACCTCGGGACAGGGAATTCAGCCCCAGCATTTT
>TRBV5-1|NA|TRBJ2-1|NA
CASSLIRPNSEQFF
TGCGCCAGCAGCTTGATACGACCAAACAGTGAGCAGTTCTTC
>TRBV7-9|TRBD1|TRBJ1-2|NA
CASSQTLSGGKAGYGYTF
TGTGCCAGCAGCCAAACCCTCTCAGGGGGCAAGGCGGGCTATGGCTACACCTTC